The present T cell receptor (beta chain) was sequenced within a study of T-cell memory formation after mild COVID-19. V shed 5 bases and J shed 6 bases, with 13 bases lying between them. CDR3 length equals 14 residues. Germline V gives CDR1 KGHDR, CDR2 SFDVKD. Study results and limitations: Later expanders leaned CD4+, whereas day 15 to 85 contracting clones were balanced CD4/CD8. CD4+ contracting clones lay mainly in CM and EM, CD8+ ones in EMRA.

A single record per CDR3 protein comes from TCRdb applying MiXCR to the 5' RACE reads. The repertoire consists of about half a million distinct CDR3 sequences, with about 18% occurring once and the leading ten covering approximately 13%. Of note for this clonotype: Antigen specificity is unknown.

The sequencing sample was made of PBMCs or a T cell subset sorted from them (not recorded which). This receptor was obtained from an adult woman who had mild COVID-19 (a few samples of this study predate the infection). Cell type and time point are not known. The chain links TRBV24-1 to TRBJ1-5; unclear D gene. Written as DNA, the CDR3 is TGTGCCACCAGTGCCCCCGGGGATAGTCAGCCCCAGCATTTT. It specifies CATSAPGDSQPQHF.